The clone carrying this T cell receptor beta chain came up many times. Antigen: not known. The sample comes from a study of metastatic and nonmetastatic thyroid tumors. Study-level background: For malignant and benign thyroid patients, tumor or nodule tissue and blood were the sources whose repertoires were compared.

Study-wide results and caveats: In blood and tumor, TCR beta diversity was reportedly significantly higher in malignant thyroid tumors than in benign nodules.

Authors' analysis steps: What underpinned the distant-metastasis classifier for papillary thyroid cancer was the set of CDR3 differences across clinicopathological groups. TCRdb re-called clones from the PCR reads using MiXCR. TCRdb, rather than the study authors, made the V and J calls. The top ten clones hold roughly 6.6% of a sample with 27,000 or so clones, 16% of them seen once. CDR3 length equals 13 residues. The V and J ends lost 4 bases and 3 bases respectively, with 10 bases between them. CDR1 and CDR2 (germline): SGHRS, YFSETQ. No treatment of any kind had been given to any patient before thyroid surgery.

V usage is TRBV5-1 and J usage is TRBJ1-1; D possibly corresponds to TRBD1 (5 bases). The specimen sequenced was blood. This clonotype was obtained from a male donor with papillary thyroid cancer or a benign thyroid nodule (not recorded which). Some clones in this sample may be carry-over from other donors' samples. DNA for the CDR3: TGCGCCAGCAGCGCGACAGTAGACACTGAAGCTTTCTTT. Translating it yields CASSATVDTEAFF.